This T cell receptor beta chain was sequenced in a study of T cell changes during pregnancy in multiple sclerosis. This table comes from immunoSEQ multiplex PCR, and its TCRdb copy is limited to in-frame clones, with some not included. Of approximately 40,000 clones listed, 80% to 95% are singletons. Germline values: CDR1 SGHRS, CDR2 YFSETQ. This CDR3 spans 15 amino acids. Trimming removed 2 bases from V and 4 bases from J; junction bases left unmatched: 7. This TCR came from a female donor with multiple sclerosis, enrolled in a pregnancy study. Material: CD8+ T cells from peripheral blood mononuclear cells, obtained after pregnancy. The chain couples TRBV5-1 to TRBJ1-1; 8 bases are a match to TRBD1. CDR3 loop: CASSLWTGWSTEAFF. CDR3 nucleotide sequence: TGCGCCAGCAGCTTATGGACAGGGTGGAGCACTGAAGCTTTCTTT.